This TCR beta chain was captured in a study of blood T cell repertoires in COVID-19. Study-level background: Collection of acute and convalescent COVID-19 samples took place in the United States, Italy and Spain.

Original handling: Estimation of nucleated cell counts relied on the amplification of reference gene primers. TCRdb's copy holds only in-frame clones and misses some; the assay was immunoSEQ multiplex PCR. From that table come the V and J calls and clone size; the DNA was used to work out D and trimming. This sample yields some 140,000 clones, of which about 85% are seen a single time; 0.63% belongs to the top ten. The CDR3 spans 13 residues. Per germline, CDR1 SEHNR and CDR2 FQNEAQ (reference sequence). Trimming removed 0 bases from V and 5 bases from J, with 7 bases in between. One Seattle source followed patients from active infection through their disease course.

The sequenced sample was peripheral blood. The sequence was obtained from a man between 60 and 75 years old with COVID-19, enrolled during active disease. V gene TRBV7-9 combines with J gene TRBJ2-5; the D gene is possibly TRBD1 (5 bases). The CDR3 sequence: CASSLAGAETQYF. DNA of the CDR3: TGTGCCAGCAGCTTAGCAGGGGCGGAGACCCAGTACTTC.